The 5 T cell receptor beta chains below were found in one sample sequenced in a study of CXCR3-negative and CXCR3-positive naive CD8 T cells. 5' RACE that incorporated UMI labels was used to prepare the TRB cDNA libraries. TCRdb re-analyzed the 5' RACE reads; it lists each CDR3 protein once, without DNA. The sample shows about 62,000 distinct CDR3 sequences, and about 4.5% sits with its ten largest clones. The sequenced material came from naive CXCR3- CD8+ T cells from blood. Subset: CD45RO-CCR7+CD27+CD95- naive CD8+ T cells lacking CXCR3 (TNR3-). The receptors were gathered from a human donor in good health. Some clones in this sample may be carry-over from other donors' samples.

The CDR3 sequence is CASSPQGGSPNQPQHF. The chain combines TRBV12-3 or TRBV12-4 with TRBJ1-5; the D call of TRBD1 rests on TCRdb alone, since no DNA is present to check it. This CDR3 region has 16 residues.

Its frequency marks this clonotype as medium-sized. The chain has TRBV7-9 and TRBJ2-1; TCRdb lists TRBD1, though no DNA is available to test this call. There are 15 residues in the CDR3. CDR1 and CDR2 (germline): SEHNR, FQNEAQ (reference sequence). CDR3 amino acids: CASSHLGPSYNEQFF. Filled out from reference TRBV7-9 and TRBJ2-1, the complete variable domain reads DTGVSQNPRHKITKRGQNVTFRCDPISEHNRLYWYRQTLGQGPEFLTYFQNEAQLEKSRLLSDRFSAERPKGSFSTLEIQRTEQGDSAMYLCASSHLGPSYNEQFFGPGTRLTVL.

This chain uses TRBV12-3 or TRBV12-4 with TRBJ2-2. There are 13 residues in the CDR3. The chain's CDR3 is CASSLWGGGELFF.

This clonotype counts as medium-sized by frequency. This chain links TRBV20-1 with TRBJ1-1. The CDR3 runs 13 residues. Germline V gene data show CDR1 as DFQATT and CDR2 as SNEGSKA (reference sequence). The CDR3 is CSAGGTGHTEAFF.

This chain joins TRBV7-3 and TRBJ1-1. CDR3 length: 13 residues. The germline V gene encodes CDR1 SGHTA and CDR2 FQGTGA. The CDR3 region is CASSSWGNTEAFF.